Listed here are 15 T cell receptor beta chains from one sample, sequenced in a study of blood T cell repertoires in COVID-19. The data were produced by immunoSEQ multiplex PCR, yet TCRdb's version contains in-frame clones alone and is incomplete. In the table there are under 200,000 clones, roughly 83% of which are singletons. Sample: peripheral blood. The receptors were gathered from a human donor in a cohort sampled during active COVID-19.

V is TRBV6-5 and J is TRBJ1-2; D not resolved. Germline CDR1 MNHEY, CDR2 SVGAGI. This CDR3 spans 14 amino acids. V was shortened by 6 bases and J by 1 base, with 12 bases between the two germline ends. The CDR3 protein is CASRINPGNYGYTF. CDR3 nucleotide sequence: TGTGCCAGCAGAATAAACCCGGGTAACTATGGCTACACCTTC.

The CDR3 DNA is TGCGCCAGCAGCTTGGCCGAGGCCGGGGGGAACTATGGCTACACCTTC. Translating gives CASSLAEAGGNYGYTF. The rearrangement links TRBV5-1 to TRBJ1-2, with D possibly TRBD1 on 5 matching bases. Between the trimmed V and J ends, which lost 0 bases and 2 bases, there was a span of 14 bases. Germline CDR1 SGHRS, CDR2 YFSETQ. This CDR3 is built from 16 residues. The whole variable domain, filled in from reference TRBV5-1 and TRBJ1-2, reads KAGVTQTPRYLIKTRGQQVTLSCSPISGHRSVSWYQQTPGQGLQFLFEYFSETQRNKGNFPGRFSGRQFSNSRSEMNVSTLELGDSALYLCASSLAEAGGNYGYTFGSGTRLTVV.

The chain joins TRBV14 to TRBJ2-5, with 10 bases lining up with TRBD1. The CDR3 length is 14 residues. With 0 bases clipped from V and 9 bases from J, the junction kept 4 bases outside the gene matches. Germline CDR1 is SGHDN and CDR2 is FVKESK. Here the CDR3 reads CASSQDWTGGAQYF. CDR3 nucleotide sequence: TGTGCCAGCAGCCAAGATTGGACAGGGGGGGCCCAGTACTTC.

This clone was seen a single time. This chain connects TRBV7-2 to TRBJ1-2; perhaps TRBD1 as D (5 bases). Germline V gives CDR1 SGHTA, CDR2 FQGNSA. The CDR3 loop spans 15 amino acids. The V gene lost 2 bases and the J gene lost 2 bases, with 12 bases spanning the gap. The CDR3 region is CASSLSGVGNYGYTF. The CDR3 nucleotides are TGTGCCAGCAGCTTATCGGGGGTGGGGAACTATGGCTACACCTTC.

The chain couples TRBV10-3 to TRBJ2-5, with 9 nucleotides matching TRBD2. V lost 0 bases to trimming and J lost 5 bases; unmatched junction nucleotides: 4. Germline values: CDR1 ENHRY, CDR2 SYGVKD. The CDR3 sequence is 15 residues long. The CDR3 sequence is CAISESSGSWETQYF. For the CDR3, the DNA is TGTGCCATCAGTGAGTCTAGCGGGAGTTGGGAGACCCAGTACTTC.

V and J are TRBV29-1 and TRBJ2-5; D gene uncertain. Trimming stripped 3 bases from V and 5 bases from J, with 13 bases between. This CDR3 contains 13 residues. The germline V gene has CDR1 SQVTM and CDR2 ANQGSEA. The DNA of the CDR3 is TGCAGCGTTGATGGTCTAGATGGGGAGACCCAGTACTTC. Protein sequence: CSVDGLDGETQYF.

The gene calls are TRBV2 and TRBJ2-1, with 7 bases matching TRBD2. The junction had 9 bases not matched to a gene; V was cut back by 2 bases and J by 2 bases. This CDR3 region has 17 residues. Per germline, CDR1 SNHLY and CDR2 FYNNEI. The chain's CDR3 is CASSEPYAGDPYNEQFF. In nucleotides, the CDR3 is TGTGCCAGCAGTGAACCCTACGCGGGAGATCCCTACAATGAGCAGTTCTTC.

The CDR3 nucleotides are TGTGCCAGCAGCTTATTCAGGATCTCCTACGAGCAGTACTTC. Amino acids: CASSLFRISYEQYF. This chain uses TRBV11-2 with TRBJ2-7; D not certain. V lost 2 bases, J lost 0 bases, and 8 bases lay in between. The CDR3 is 14 amino acids. Looked up from germline, CDR1 is SGHAT and CDR2 is FQNNGV. Looking up the rest from reference TRBV11-2 and TRBJ2-7 gives the full variable domain: EAGVAQSPRYKIIEKRQSVAFWCNPISGHATLYWYQQILGQGPKLLIQFQNNGVVDDSQLPKDRFSAERLKGVDSTLKIQPAKLEDSAVYLCASSLFRISYEQYFGPGTRLTVT.

This chain connects TRBV20-1 to TRBJ1-1; D ambiguous. The length of the CDR3 is 11 residues. Germline V gene data show CDR1 as DFQATT and CDR2 as SNEGSKA (reference sequence). Trimming removed 4 bases from V and 8 bases from J, with 11 bases in between. The CDR3 region has the DNA TGCAGTGCTAAAACGGGAGAAGAAGCTTTCTTT. Protein: CSAKTGEEAFF.

As regards this clone: Its ends do not fully match the called genes, so a read error is possible. This CDR3 is also generated by other DNA sequences in the sample. V gene TRBV6-5 combines with J gene TRBJ1-1, with TRBD1 identical over 8 bases. Germline CDR1 is MNHEY and CDR2 is SVGAGI. This CDR3 has 15 residues. The CDR3 sequence: CASSYNRQGSGQAFF. CDR3 sequence (DNA): TGTGCCAGTAGTTACAACAGACAGGGGAGCGGCCAAGCTTTCTTT.

The J gene is TRBJ1-2, the V gene TRBV29-1; 7 nucleotides match TRBD1. V was clipped by 7 bases and J by 0 bases; unmatched bases: 5. CDR1 and CDR2 (germline): SQVTM, ANQGSEA. The CDR3 spans 13 residues. CDR3 bases: TGCAGCGCCGGGGGACAGACTAACTATGGCTACACCTTC. This encodes CSAGGQTNYGYTF.

V usage is TRBV10-3 and J usage is TRBJ2-7; TRBD1 is a possible D gene (5 bases). The CDR3 length is 16 residues. Trimming took 5 bases from V and 2 from J, leaving 19 bases between them. The germline V gene encodes CDR1 ENHRY and CDR2 SYGVKD. The CDR3 loop is CAISMLQRDRTYEQYF. The CDR3 region has the DNA TGTGCCATCAGTATGTTACAGAGAGACAGAACCTACGAGCAGTACTTC.

This chain connects TRBV3-1 (or the pseudogene TRBV3-2) to TRBJ1-3; 8 bases line up with TRBD1. After removal of 5 bases from V and 7 bases from J, the junction contained 7 bases not matched to a gene. Germline lookup yields CDR1 LGHDT and CDR2 YNNKEL (reference sequence). CDR3 length: 14 amino acids. The CDR3 sequence: CASSFSRQGNTIYF. The CDR3 bases are TGTGCCAGCAGCTTTTCCCGACAGGGGAACACCATATATTTT.

The chain carries TRBV1 and TRBJ2-7; the table's D call TRBD2 went unverified against the DNA. TRBV1 is annotated as a pseudogene. The CDR3 extends over 17 amino acids. CDR3 sequence: CTSSQDRGYTSSYEQYF. As DNA, the CDR3 is TGCACCAGCAGCCAAGATCGGGGATATACTAGTTCCTACGAGCAGTACTTC.

The chain uses TRBV28 and TRBJ1-2; 9 nucleotides agree with TRBD1. This CDR3 contains 15 residues. The germline gives CDR1 MDHEN, CDR2 SYDVKM. Trimming cost V 6 bases and J 5 bases; bases outside gene matches: 10. The CDR3 DNA follows: TGTGCCAGCAGAACTAGACCCGGACAGGGGTATGGCTACACCTTC. This encodes CASRTRPGQGYGYTF.